The rows below give T cell receptor beta chains drawn from one sample of a study of blood T cell repertoires in COVID-19. The table came from immunoSEQ multiplex PCR; TCRdb's copy has only in-frame clones and leaves some out. This sample carries about 70,000 clones, about 80% of them seen once, and the ten largest clones take 0.83%. The specimen was peripheral blood. Source of these receptors: a woman aged 70-85 years with acute or convalescent COVID-19. The CDR3 runs from the conserved cysteine through the conserved F or W. A D gene is named only where the DNA matches it firmly. Only part of the rows carry a size: once, few, many, or a class if the clone is expanded.

cdr3_nt cdr3_aa v_call d_call clone_size j_call
TGTGCCAGCAGTCGCCGCGGGACAGTTCCTAATGAAAAACTGTTTTTT CASSRRGTVPNEKLFF TRBV27 TRBD1 NA TRBJ1-4
TGTGCCAGCAGTGAAAGGTCTGGACTAGCGCCGGGCGAGCAGTACTTC CASSERSGLAPGEQYF TRBV6-1 TRBD2 NA TRBJ2-7
TGTGCCAGCAGCTTAGGAGGCCTCAATGAAAAACTGTTTTTT CASSLGGLNEKLFF TRBV7-8 NA few TRBJ1-4
TGTGCCAGTAGTACCCAGTACCAAGAGACCCAGTACTTC CASSTQYQETQYF TRBV19 NA NA TRBJ2-5
TGTGCCAGCTCGCTGGACAGCTACGAGCAGTACTTC CASSLDSYEQYF TRBV18 NA NA TRBJ2-7
TGTGCCAGCAGCGTTGGACAGAGCTCCTACAATGAGCAGTTCTTC CASSVGQSSYNEQFF TRBV6-2/TRBV6-3 NA NA TRBJ2-1
TGTGCCAGCAGGTCTGGACAGGGGAGCACCGGGGAGCTGTTTTTT CASRSGQGSTGELFF TRBV6-5 TRBD1 once TRBJ2-2
TGTGCCAGCAGCTATATTAGCAATCAGCCCCAGCATTTT CASSYISNQPQHF TRBV6-2/TRBV6-3 NA NA TRBJ1-5
TGTGCCAGTAGTATAACAGTCCCGAACACTGAAGCTTTCTTT CASSITVPNTEAFF TRBV19 NA NA TRBJ1-1
TGTGCCAGCAGTCAGGGACAGCCCACAGATACGCAGTATTTT CASSQGQPTDTQYF TRBV2 TRBD1 once TRBJ2-3
TGTGCCAGCTCCCTCTGGCCAGCGGGAGTGGCCGGGGAGCTGTTTTTT CASSLWPAGVAGELFF TRBV18 TRBD2 NA TRBJ2-2
TGTGCCAGCAGACGTGTCGGGACCTACGAGCAGTACTTC CASRRVGTYEQYF TRBV6-5 NA NA TRBJ2-7
TGTGCCAGCAGCCAGCCGGGACAGGTGAACACTGAAGCTTTCTTT CASSQPGQVNTEAFF TRBV7-9 TRBD1 NA TRBJ1-1
TGCAGCGTCGAAGTTACAGGGATGGGTGAAGCTTTCTTT CSVEVTGMGEAFF TRBV29-1 NA NA TRBJ1-1
TGTGCCAGCTCACCAGGCAGGGACAATGAGCAGTTCTTC CASSPGRDNEQFF TRBV18 NA NA TRBJ2-1
TGTGCCAGCAGCTCGACGGGGAACACTGAAGCTTTCTTT CASSSTGNTEAFF TRBV7-3 NA NA TRBJ1-1
TGTGCCAGCAGCCAAGAGAGGGTGGGCCGGGTGGAGCTGTTTTTT CASSQERVGRVELFF TRBV3-1/TRBV3-2 NA NA TRBJ2-2
TGTGCCAGCAGCTTCAACCCGAGCAGGGGTTCCTTCGGAGCTTTCTTT CASSFNPSRGSFGAFF TRBV5-6 NA NA TRBJ1-1
TGTGCCAGCAGCCCCAACGACAGAGTAGTGTACGAGCAGTACTTC CASSPNDRVVYEQYF TRBV2 NA NA TRBJ2-7
TGTGCCAGCCTTATTACCGGGACAGGGCGATACGAGCAGTACTTC CASLITGTGRYEQYF TRBV28 TRBD1 NA TRBJ2-7
TGTGCCAGCAGCCCCCTAAGGGGGTCCATCACTGAAGCTTTCTTT CASSPLRGSITEAFF TRBV3-1/TRBV3-2 NA NA TRBJ1-1
TGCGCCAGCAGCGGAGTTTCACTAGGGGGCGACACAGATACGCAGTATTTT CASSGVSLGGDTDTQYF TRBV5-1 TRBD1 NA TRBJ2-3
TGTGCCAGCAGCTTAGCAGCCAGCGACACCGGGGAGCTGTTTTTT CASSLAASDTGELFF TRBV7-6 NA NA TRBJ2-2